This passage covers 6 T cell receptor beta chains from one sample sequenced in a study of T cell repertoires in cytomegalovirus infection. TCRdb ran MiXCR on the reads and lists one entry per CDR3 protein. The sample records about a million distinct CDR3 sequences, roughly 30% being singletons. Their antigens remain unidentified. This specimen consisted of cultured CD8+ T cells from PBMCs, obtained from culture after CMV antigen stimulation. The receptors here all came from a human donor in good health (CMV status not recorded). Some clones in this sample may be carry-over from other donors' samples.

The CDR3 DNA follows: TGTGCCAGCAAGGGGGAAACCAGCTCCTACAATGAGCAGTTCTTC. This translates into CASKGETSSYNEQFF. The chain has TRBV2 and TRBJ2-1, with D tentatively TRBD1 (6 bases). V was clipped by 7 bases and J by 0 bases, with 13 bases between them. Germline CDR1 reads SNHLY; CDR2 reads FYNNEI. There are 15 residues in the CDR3.

The chain combines TRBV27 with TRBJ1-2, with D maybe TRBD1 (6 bases). Germline CDR1 reads MNHEY; CDR2 reads SMNVEV (reference sequence). This CDR3 has 13 residues. V gave up 6 bases and J gave up 7 bases, with 15 bases separating them. The CDR3 coding sequence is TGTGCCAGCAGCTCCTACAGGGTTGGTGGCTACACCTTC. Its translation: CASSSYRVGGYTF.

This clonotype was detected only a few times. The CDR3 region is CASTAQHRRNTGELFF. CDR3 bases: TGTGCCAGCACCGCTCAGCACAGGAGGAACACCGGGGAGCTGTTTTTT. The chain combines TRBV6-1 with TRBJ2-2, with D maybe TRBD1 (5 bases). This CDR3 has 16 residues. Germline lookup yields CDR1 MNHNS and CDR2 SASEGT. V was clipped by 7 bases and J by 1 base, with 16 bases between them.

As concerns this clonotype: At one end, the junction sequence differs from germline, possibly due to a read error. The chain has TRBV9 and TRBJ1-5, with D uncertain. CDR1 SGDLS and CDR2 YYNGEE come from the germline V gene. The CDR3 length is 11 residues. The DNA of the CDR3 is TGTGCCAGCACCGTAGTAGAGCCCCAGCATTTT. This translates into CASTVVEPQHF.

CDR3 DNA: TGTGCCAGCGGTCCCCTAGCGGGGGCAACCAGCTCCTACAATGAGCAGTTCTTC. As protein: CASGPLAGATSSYNEQFF. The V gene is TRBV27, the J gene TRBJ2-1, with 10 nucleotides matching TRBD2. Per germline, CDR1 MNHEY and CDR2 SMNVEV (reference sequence). There are 18 residues in the CDR3. Trimming cost V 8 bases and J 0 bases; bases outside gene matches: 13.

V is TRBV6-6 and J is TRBJ1-5; no clear D gene. The CDR3 is 15 residues long. V lost 5 bases to trimming and J lost 0 bases, with 11 bases between them. CDR1 is MNHNY, CDR2 SVGAGI, per germline (reference sequence). The CDR3 DNA follows: TGTGCCAGCAGTCGAGGTCCTTATAGCAATCAGCCCCAGCATTTT. It specifies CASSRGPYSNQPQHF.